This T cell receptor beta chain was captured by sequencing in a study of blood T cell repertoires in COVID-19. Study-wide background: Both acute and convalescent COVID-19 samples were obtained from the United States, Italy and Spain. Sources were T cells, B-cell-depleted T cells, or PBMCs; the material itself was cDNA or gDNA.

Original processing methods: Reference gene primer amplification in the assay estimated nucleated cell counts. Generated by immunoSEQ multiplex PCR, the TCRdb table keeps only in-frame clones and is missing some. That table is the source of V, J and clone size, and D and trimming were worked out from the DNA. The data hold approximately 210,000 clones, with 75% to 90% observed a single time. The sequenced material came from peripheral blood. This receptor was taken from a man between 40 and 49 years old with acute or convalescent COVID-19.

CDR3 region: CASSSYQGSDTGELFF. The CDR3 coding sequence is TGTGCCAGCAGTTCCTACCAGGGGTCCGACACCGGGGAGCTGTTTTTT. The gene calls are TRBV6-6 and TRBJ2-2; TRBD1 is a possible D gene (6 bases). The germline gives CDR1 MNHNY, CDR2 SVGAGI (reference sequence). The CDR3 is made up of 16 amino acids. Between the trimmed V and J ends, which lost 4 bases and 3 bases, there was a span of 15 bases.